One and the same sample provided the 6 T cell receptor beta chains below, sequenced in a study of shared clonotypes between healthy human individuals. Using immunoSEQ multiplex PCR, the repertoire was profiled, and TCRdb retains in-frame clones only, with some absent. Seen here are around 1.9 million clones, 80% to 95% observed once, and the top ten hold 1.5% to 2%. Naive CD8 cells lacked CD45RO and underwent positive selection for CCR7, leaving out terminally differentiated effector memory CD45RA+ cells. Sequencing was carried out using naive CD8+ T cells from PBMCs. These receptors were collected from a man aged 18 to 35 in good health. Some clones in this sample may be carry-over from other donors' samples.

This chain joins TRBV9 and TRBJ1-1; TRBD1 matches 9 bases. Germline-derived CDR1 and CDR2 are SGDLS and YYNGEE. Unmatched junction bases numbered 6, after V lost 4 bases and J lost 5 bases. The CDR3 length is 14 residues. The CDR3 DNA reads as TGTGCCAGCAGCCCCCGGACAGGGGAAACTGAAGCTTTCTTT. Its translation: CASSPRTGETEAFF.

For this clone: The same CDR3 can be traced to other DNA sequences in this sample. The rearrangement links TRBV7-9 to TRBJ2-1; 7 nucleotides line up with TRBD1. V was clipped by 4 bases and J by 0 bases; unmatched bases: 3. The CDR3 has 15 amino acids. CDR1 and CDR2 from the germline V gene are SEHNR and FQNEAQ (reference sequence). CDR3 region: CASSSTGSSYNEQFF. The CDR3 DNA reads TGTGCCAGCAGCTCGACAGGGAGCTCCTACAATGAGCAGTTCTTC. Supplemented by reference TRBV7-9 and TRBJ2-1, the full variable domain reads DTGVSQNPRHKITKRGQNVTFRCDPISEHNRLYWYRQTLGQGPEFLTYFQNEAQLEKSRLLSDRFSAERPKGSFSTLEIQRTEQGDSAMYLCASSSTGSSYNEQFFGPGTRLTVL.

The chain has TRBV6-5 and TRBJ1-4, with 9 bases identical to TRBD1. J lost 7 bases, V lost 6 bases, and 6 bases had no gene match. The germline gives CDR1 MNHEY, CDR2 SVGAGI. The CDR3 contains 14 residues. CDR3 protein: CASRDRGGGEKLFF. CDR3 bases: TGTGCCAGCAGGGACAGGGGTGGAGGTGAAAAACTGTTTTTT.

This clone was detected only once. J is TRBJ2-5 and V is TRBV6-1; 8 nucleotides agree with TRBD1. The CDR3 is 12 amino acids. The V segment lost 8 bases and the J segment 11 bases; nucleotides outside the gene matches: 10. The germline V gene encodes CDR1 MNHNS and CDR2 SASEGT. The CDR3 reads CASWAGGNSQYF. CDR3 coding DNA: TGTGCCAGCTGGGCAGGGGGCAACAGTCAGTACTTC.

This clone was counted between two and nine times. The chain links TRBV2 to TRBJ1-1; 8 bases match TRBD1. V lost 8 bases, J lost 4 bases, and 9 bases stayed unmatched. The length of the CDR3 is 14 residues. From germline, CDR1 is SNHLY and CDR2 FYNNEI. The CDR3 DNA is TGTGCCAGCCGAGACAGGGGCGTCGGCACTGAAGCTTTCTTT. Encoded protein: CASRDRGVGTEAFF.

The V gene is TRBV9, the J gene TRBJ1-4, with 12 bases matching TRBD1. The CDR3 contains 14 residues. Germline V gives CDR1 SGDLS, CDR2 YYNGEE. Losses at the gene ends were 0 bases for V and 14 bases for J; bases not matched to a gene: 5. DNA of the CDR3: TGTGCCAGCAGCGTAGGGGGACAGGGGGCCGGCCTGTTTTTT. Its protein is CASSVGGQGAGLFF. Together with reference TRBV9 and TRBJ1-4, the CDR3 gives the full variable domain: DSGVTQTPKHLITATGQRVTLRCSPRSGDLSVYWYQQSLDQGLQFLIQYYNGEERAKGNILERFSAQQFPDLHSELNLSSLELGDSALYFCASSVGGQGAGLFFGSGTQLSVL.